This passage covers 30 T cell receptor beta chains from one sample sequenced in a study of blood T cell repertoires in COVID-19. Sequencing was performed with immunoSEQ multiplex PCR; in TCRdb, only in-frame clones are kept and a portion is missing. The profile shows a few hundred thousand clones, around 88% of them singletons. Sequences were obtained from PBMCs or T cells enriched from blood (not recorded which). These receptors all stem from a man between 35 and 55 years old who had recovered from COVID-19.

This CDR3 reads CASSVGGINEQFF. The CDR3 nucleotides are TGTGCCAGCAGCGTAGGAGGGATCAATGAGCAGTTCTTC. The chain has TRBV9 and TRBJ2-1; tentatively, D is TRBD2 (5 bases). Trimming pared 0 bases from V and 6 bases from J, leaving 7 bases between. Germline assignment: CDR1 SGDLS and CDR2 YYNGEE. The CDR3 length is 13 residues. Supplemented by reference TRBV9 and TRBJ2-1, the full variable domain reads DSGVTQTPKHLITATGQRVTLRCSPRSGDLSVYWYQQSLDQGLQFLIQYYNGEERAKGNILERFSAQQFPDLHSELNLSSLELGDSALYFCASSVGGINEQFFGPGTRLTVL.

This chain links TRBV6-1 with TRBJ1-4; D possibly corresponds to TRBD1 (5 bases). The germline gives CDR1 MNHNS, CDR2 SASEGT. CDR3 size: 15 residues. Trimming stripped 3 bases from V and 5 bases from J, with 13 bases between. The CDR3 nucleotides are TGTGCCAGCAGTGAGCGGGGGAGGACAAATGAAAAACTGTTTTTT. Protein product: CASSERGRTNEKLFF.

The chain couples TRBV7-8 to TRBJ1-1; no reliable D call. Trimming cost V 5 bases and J 4 bases, with 11 bases left between them. The CDR3 loop spans 13 amino acids. Germline lookup yields CDR1 SGHVS and CDR2 FQNEAQ. CDR3 bases: TGTGCCAGCAGCACTCGGTTATTCACTGAAGCTTTCTTT. Its protein product is CASSTRLFTEAFF. Variable domain in full (rest from reference TRBV7-8 and TRBJ1-1): GAGVSQSPRYKVAKRGQDVALRCDPISGHVSLFWYQQALGQGPEFLTYFQNEAQLDKSGLPSDRFFAERPEGSVSTLKIQRTQQEDSAVYLCASSTRLFTEAFFGQGTRLTVV.

This chain connects TRBV5-1 to TRBJ2-1, with 8 bases fitting TRBD2. The CDR3 has 14 residues. CDR1 SGHRS and CDR2 YFSETQ come from the germline V gene. With 4 bases clipped from V and 5 bases from J, the junction kept 5 bases outside the gene matches. In DNA, the CDR3 is TGCGCCAGCAGCGGGGCGGGGGGCAACAATGAGCAGTTCTTC. It is translated as CASSGAGGNNEQFF.

The V call is TRBV27, the J call TRBJ1-2, with 9 bases matching TRBD1. Germline CDR1 MNHEY, CDR2 SMNVEV (reference sequence). The CDR3 length is 14 residues. V was pared by 3 bases and J by 7 bases, with 6 bases of the junction left unmatched. In nucleotides, the CDR3 is TGTGCCAGCAGTTTTCGACAGGGGGGCTCTGGCTACACCTTC. Its protein product is CASSFRQGGSGYTF.

The chain recombines TRBV19 with TRBJ2-1, with 7 bases fitting TRBD2. This CDR3 has 17 residues. Per the germline V gene, CDR1 is LNHDA and CDR2 is SQIVND (reference sequence). V lost 2 bases, J lost 2 bases, and 9 bases stayed unmatched. The CDR3 DNA follows: TGTGCCAGTAGTATAAGATCAGCGGGACCTCCCTACAATGAGCAGTTCTTC. This sequence encodes CASSIRSAGPPYNEQFF. Full variable domain (missing parts from reference TRBV19 and TRBJ2-1): DGGITQSPKYLFRKEGQNVTLSCEQNLNHDAMYWYRQDPGQGLRLIYYSQIVNDFQKGDIAEGYSVSREKKESFPLTVTSAQKNPTAFYLCASSIRSAGPPYNEQFFGPGTRLTVL.

The table lists this clone with a count of one. V and J are TRBV5-4 and TRBJ1-3; D may be TRBD1 (5 bases). V lost 4 bases and J 3 bases, leaving 17 bases between the germline ends. The CDR3 spans 16 residues. Looked up from germline, CDR1 is SGHNT and CDR2 is YYREEE (reference sequence). The CDR3 loop is CASSPGGLGVGNTIYF. The CDR3 bases are TGTGCCAGCAGCCCGGGCGGCTTAGGGGTTGGAAACACCATATATTTT.

This chain connects TRBV7-2 to TRBJ2-3; 11 bases agree with TRBD2. Germline V gene lookup returns CDR1 SGHTA and CDR2 FQGNSA. Trimming at V came to 5 bases and at J to 6 bases, leaving 10 bases not matched to a gene. The CDR3 has 16 residues. The CDR3 region is CASSPSLAGGGDTQYF. The CDR3 DNA reads as TGTGCCAGCAGCCCCAGCCTAGCGGGAGGAGGGGATACGCAGTATTTT.

The rearrangement joins TRBV7-9 to TRBJ1-4; TRBD1 matches 7 bases. This CDR3 region has 16 residues. Per germline, CDR1 SEHNR and CDR2 FQNEAQ (reference sequence). Trimming removed 4 bases from V and 7 bases from J; junction bases left unmatched: 12. The CDR3: CASSSLKTGSSEKLFF. In nucleotides, the CDR3 is TGTGCCAGCAGCTCATTAAAGACAGGGTCTAGTGAAAAACTGTTTTTT.

The chain combines TRBV10-3 with TRBJ1-6; the D is unclear. CDR1 is ENHRY, CDR2 SYGVKD, per germline. CDR3 length equals 14 residues. Trimming removed 4 bases from V and 8 bases from J, with 12 bases in between. In DNA, the CDR3 is TGTGCCATCAGTGTCCGGGAACTAGATTCACCCCTCCACTTT. It encodes CAISVRELDSPLHF.

The V gene is TRBV4-1, the J gene TRBJ1-5, with 9 bases identical to TRBD1. V lost 3 bases to trimming and J lost 7 bases; unmatched junction nucleotides: 16. Germline assignment: CDR1 MGHRA and CDR2 YSYEKL. The length of the CDR3 is 18 residues. The chain's CDR3 is CASSHKREGTGNTQPQHF. DNA for the CDR3: TGCGCCAGCAGCCACAAAAGGGAAGGGACAGGGAATACGCAGCCCCAGCATTTT.

J is TRBJ1-2 and V is TRBV7-8, with 7 bases matching TRBD1. CDR3 length: 13 residues. V shed 5 bases and J 3 bases; nucleotides not matched to a gene: 3. CDR1 SGHVS and CDR2 FQNEAQ come from the germline V gene. The CDR3 loop reads CASSRGTDYGYTF. CDR3 nucleotides: TGTGCCAGCAGCCGCGGGACAGACTATGGCTACACCTTC.

This chain links TRBV21-1 with TRBJ2-7; the table's D call of TRBD1 was not tested on the DNA. TRBV21-1 represents a pseudogene. The CDR3 length is 15 residues. The CDR3 bases are TGTGCCAGCAGCAAAGAGCTCAGGTCCACCTACGAGCAGTACTTC. Translating it yields CASSKELRSTYEQYF.

CDR3 loop: CASQLAGGGEQYF. The CDR3 DNA reads TGTGCCAGCCAACTAGCGGGGGGTGGAGAGCAGTACTTC. This chain uses TRBV27 with TRBJ2-7; 12 bases align to TRBD2. The length of the CDR3 is 13 residues. The V gene end was trimmed by 8 bases and the J gene end by 7 bases; junction bases not matched to a gene: 6. Germline values: CDR1 MNHEY, CDR2 SMNVEV (reference sequence).

The J gene is TRBJ2-5, the V gene TRBV11-2; possible D gene TRBD1, 5 bases. The CDR3 is made up of 14 amino acids. V lost 5 bases and J 0 bases, leaving 10 bases between the germline ends. CDR1 SGHAT and CDR2 FQNNGV come from the germline V gene. CDR3 bases: TGTGCCAGCAGCCTAAACAGGTACCAAGAGACCCAGTACTTC. Translation gives CASSLNRYQETQYF.

V and J are TRBV3-1 (or the pseudogene TRBV3-2) and TRBJ1-4, with unresolved D. The V end lost 1 base, the J end lost 8 bases, and 5 bases lay between the germline ends. The CDR3 loop spans 12 amino acids. Germline CDR1 and CDR2: LGHDT and YNNKEL (reference sequence). Here the CDR3 reads CASSQAREKLFF. As DNA, the CDR3 is TGTGCCAGCAGCCAAGCGAGGGAAAAACTGTTTTTT.

J is TRBJ1-1 and V is TRBV3-1 (or the pseudogene TRBV3-2); tentatively, D is TRBD1 (5 bases). V lost 1 base and J lost 4, with 7 bases in between. This CDR3 region has 13 residues. The germline V gene has CDR1 LGHDT and CDR2 YNNKEL (reference sequence). In DNA, the CDR3 is TGTGCCAGCAGCCAAGGGAGGGGCACTGAAGCTTTCTTT. Protein sequence: CASSQGRGTEAFF.

The chain links TRBV29-1 to TRBJ1-1; D uncertain. Germline values: CDR1 SQVTM, CDR2 ANQGSEA. This CDR3 contains 12 residues. Trimming stripped 4 bases from V and 3 bases from J, with 9 bases between. This CDR3 reads CSVGRDYTEAFF. CDR3 in DNA: TGCAGCGTTGGGAGAGACTACACTGAAGCTTTCTTT.

V usage is TRBV2 and J usage is TRBJ1-2; D uncertain. Germline CDR1 is SNHLY and CDR2 is FYNNEI. The CDR3 sequence is 13 residues long. The germline V and J ends were trimmed by 9 bases and 6 bases, with 17 bases remaining between them. CDR3 in DNA: TGTGCCAGGAGGTTCATCGAGCAAGATGGCTACACCTTC. It is translated as CARRFIEQDGYTF.

The chain employs TRBV4-1 and TRBJ2-3; D might be TRBD2 (5 bases). The CDR3 spans 16 residues. The V end was cut by 4 bases, the J end by 0 bases, with 14 bases between. From germline, CDR1 is MGHRA and CDR2 YSYEKL. CDR3 sequence reads: CASSRGWGESTDTQYF. The DNA of the CDR3 is TGCGCCAGCAGCCGAGGGTGGGGAGAGAGCACAGATACGCAGTATTTT.

V usage is TRBV25-1 and J usage is TRBJ1-1; D is unclear. CDR1 MGHDK and CDR2 SYGVNS come from the germline V gene. This CDR3 spans 15 amino acids. With 2 bases removed from V and 1 base from J, the gap between germline ends came to 11 bases. The chain's CDR3 is CASSELSPWNTEAFF. In DNA form, the CDR3 reads TGTGCCAGCAGTGAACTGTCTCCGTGGAACACTGAAGCTTTCTTT.

The V gene is TRBV12-3 or TRBV12-4, the J gene TRBJ1-5; a weak D match, TRBD1 (6 bases). The CDR3 loop spans 13 amino acids. The ends were cut back, 6 bases at V and 4 bases at J, with 10 bases in the middle. The chain's CDR3 is CASSRGQNQPQHF. CDR3 coding DNA: TGTGCCAGCAGCCGTGGACAGAATCAGCCCCAGCATTTT.

The chain carries TRBV6-2 or TRBV6-3 and TRBJ1-1; 7 bases fit TRBD1. V shed 4 bases and J 1 base; nucleotides not matched to a gene: 6. This CDR3 is built from 15 residues. Looked up from germline, CDR1 is MNHEY and CDR2 is SVGEGT. The CDR3 region is CASSSIDRENTEAFF. The CDR3 DNA follows: TGTGCCAGCAGTTCAATCGACAGGGAGAACACTGAAGCTTTCTTT.

A note on this clone: Germline is not matched at one junction end, which may reflect a read error. The V and J genes are TRBV28 and TRBJ2-3; D is perhaps TRBD2 (6 bases). The CDR3 consists of 12 residues. Germline V gives CDR1 MDHEN, CDR2 SYDVKM. CDR3 sequence: CASSVFSGSSRF. Here the CDR3 DNA reads TGTGCCAGCAGCGTTTTTAGCGGCTCCTCTCGTTTT.

The rearrangement uses TRBV5-1 and TRBJ2-7; no firm D call. The CDR3 sequence is 13 residues long. The V end was cut by 0 bases, the J end by 3 bases, with 7 bases between. Germline assignment: CDR1 SGHRS and CDR2 YFSETQ. The CDR3 DNA follows: TGCGCCAGCAGCTTGGCAGGAAACTACGAGCAGTACTTC. Amino acids: CASSLAGNYEQYF. The variable domain in full, completed from reference TRBV5-1 and TRBJ2-7, reads KAGVTQTPRYLIKTRGQQVTLSCSPISGHRSVSWYQQTPGQGLQFLFEYFSETQRNKGNFPGRFSGRQFSNSRSEMNVSTLELGDSALYLCASSLAGNYEQYFGPGTRLTVT.

V and J are TRBV5-1 and TRBJ2-5; 13 bases line up with TRBD2. Germline V gives CDR1 SGHRS, CDR2 YFSETQ. The CDR3 spans 16 residues. V was clipped by 6 bases and J by 5 bases; unmatched bases: 10. The CDR3 DNA follows: TGCGCCAGCACACAACTAGCGGGAGGGCCGGGCGAGACCCAGTACTTC. This gives the protein CASTQLAGGPGETQYF.

Note on this clone: A junction boundary mismatches the germline segment, possibly from a read error. Distinct nucleotide sequences in the sample also encode this CDR3. V gene TRBV7-8 combines with J gene TRBJ2-7; TRBD1 is a possible D gene (6 bases). Per germline, CDR1 SGHVS and CDR2 FQNEAQ. The CDR3 has 14 amino acids. This CDR3 is CASSHRQVAYEQYF. CDR3 bases: TGCGCCAGCAGCCATCGACAGGTTGCCTACGAGCAGTACTTC. Full variable domain (outside the CDR3, taken from reference TRBV7-8 and TRBJ2-7): GAGVSQSPRYKVAKRGQDVALRCDPISGHVSLFWYQQALGQGPEFLTYFQNEAQLDKSGLPSDRFFAERPEGSVSTLKIQRTQQEDSAVYLCASSHRQVAYEQYFGPGTRLTVT.

J is TRBJ2-5 and V is TRBV28, with a possible D match to TRBD2 (6 bases). Trimming left V 1 base short and J 5 bases short, with 11 bases between. The CDR3 spans 14 residues. The germline CDR1 and CDR2 sequences are MDHEN and SYDVKM. CDR3 sequence reads: CASSLSLAKETQYF. CDR3 nucleotides: TGTGCCAGCAGTTTATCTCTAGCGAAGGAGACCCAGTACTTC. Based on the CDR3 plus reference TRBV28 and TRBJ2-5, the full variable domain is DVKVTQSSRYLVKRTGEKVFLECVQDMDHENMFWYRQDPGLGLRLIYFSYDVKMKEKGDIPEGYSVSREKKERFSLILESASTNQTSMYLCASSLSLAKETQYFGPGTRLLVL.

The gene calls are TRBV15 and TRBJ2-1, with 9 nucleotides matching TRBD2. CDR3 length: 16 residues. CDR1 is LNHNV and CDR2 is YYDKDF in the germline V gene (reference sequence). V gave up 1 base and J gave up 7 bases; unmatched junction bases: 8. In DNA form, the CDR3 reads TGTGCCACCAGCAGAGGCAGCGGGAGGCACGTGAATGAGCAGTTCTTC. Its protein product is CATSRGSGRHVNEQFF.

The J gene is TRBJ1-5, the V gene TRBV27; no reliable D call. CDR3 size: 14 residues. Germline V gene lookup returns CDR1 MNHEY and CDR2 SMNVEV (reference sequence). V lost 2 bases and J lost 0, with 5 bases in between. The CDR3 reads CASSLGRSNQPQHF. DNA for the CDR3: TGTGCCAGCAGTTTAGGGCGTAGCAATCAGCCCCAGCATTTT.